These T cell receptor beta chains were read from a single sample in a study of T-cell reconstitution after alpha-beta-depleted transplantation in children. TCRdb reanalysed the PCR reads using MiXCR and keeps one entry per CDR3 protein. Here the sample spans about 830,000 distinct CDR3 sequences, 15% to 20% being singletons. Sequences were derived from PBMCs, mostly from graft donor cells, sampled 360 days after TCRalphabeta/CD19-depleted stem cell transplant. Receptors were obtained from a male patient aged 10 to 17 who had a stem cell transplant for acute lymphoblastic leukemia, so the T cells may come from the graft donor. CDR3s include the opening cysteine and the closing phenylalanine or tryptophan. The D gene is left open where the match is weak. Not every row has a clone size; where given, it reads once, few, many or a size class.

clone_size | j_call | cdr3_length | d_call | v_call | cdr3_aa | cdr3_nt
few | TRBJ2-7 | 14 | TRBD1 | TRBV7-2 | CASRRTGGVFEQYF | TGTGCCAGCAGGAGGACAGGGGGCGTCTTCGAGCAGTACTTC
few | TRBJ2-4 | 17 | TRBD2 | TRBV6-5 | CASSYSGLELAKNIQYF | TGTGCCAGCAGTTACTCGGGACTAGAGCTCGCCAAAAACATTCAGTACTTC
NA | TRBJ2-4 | 17 | NA | TRBV21-1 | CASRPRQGSPAKNIQYF | TGTGCCAGCCGACCGAGACAGGGGTCTCCAGCCAAAAACATTCAGTACTTC
NA | TRBJ2-7 | 17 | NA | TRBV5-1 | CASKGPTGEGPTYEQYF | TGCGCCAGCAAGGGGCCTACAGGTGAGGGGCCTACCTACGAGCAGTACTTC
NA | TRBJ2-5 | 17 | NA | TRBV7-2 | CASSSLVGVLGQETQYF | TGTGCCAGCAGCTCCCTCGTCGGCGTATTAGGCCAAGAGACCCAGTACTTC
NA | TRBJ1-1 | 15 | NA | TRBV7-9 | CASSLRGAADTEAFF | TGTGCCAGCAGCCTCAGGGGCGCAGCGGACACTGAAGCTTTCTTT
few | TRBJ2-7 | 15 | NA | TRBV6-5 | CASSHGGRPGDEQYF | TGTGCCAGCAGTCACGGGGGACGGCCTGGGGACGAGCAGTACTTC
NA | TRBJ1-2 | 13 | NA | TRBV6-2/TRBV6-3 | CASSYSKDYGYTF | TGTGCCAGCAGTTACTCGAAGGACTATGGCTACACCTTC
few | TRBJ2-7 | 12 | NA | TRBV12-3/TRBV12-4 | CASSFGGVEQYF | TGTGCCAGCAGTTTCGGGGGAGTCGAGCAGTACTTC
NA | TRBJ2-3 | 15 | TRBD2 | TRBV29-1 | CSVGRGAYPRDTQYF | TGCAGCGTTGGGCGGGGGGCCTATCCGCGCGATACGCAGTATTTT
many | TRBJ2-7 | 14 | NA | TRBV12-3/TRBV12-4 | CASSLAGRGYEQYF | TGTGCCAGCAGTTTGGCGGGCAGGGGCTACGAGCAGTACTTC
NA | TRBJ2-7 | 15 | TRBD2 | TRBV7-3 | CASSPSGRGTYEQYF | TGTGCCAGCAGCCCTAGCGGGAGGGGGACCTACGAGCAGTACTTC
few | TRBJ2-3 | 14 | NA | TRBV14 | CASSQSLGGDTQYF | TGTGCCAGCAGCCAATCGCTAGGTGGGGATACGCAGTATTTT
NA | TRBJ2-3 | 12 | TRBD1 | TRBV14 | CASSLQGFTQYF | TGTGCCAGCAGCCTACAGGGGTTTACGCAGTATTTT
NA | TRBJ2-7 | 15 | TRBD2 | TRBV7-4 | CASSSIGLAGYEQYF | TGTGCCAGCAGCTCCATTGGACTAGCGGGGTACGAGCAGTACTTC
few | TRBJ2-7 | 15 | NA | TRBV3-1 | CASSQEAAGLGEQYF | TGTGCCAGCAGCCAAGAAGCGGCAGGTTTAGGTGAGCAGTACTTC
NA | TRBJ2-3 | 16 | TRBD2 | TRBV29-1 | CSVEMEMGLAVDTQYF | TGCAGCGTTGAAATGGAGATGGGACTAGCGGTAGATACGCAGTATTTT
NA | TRBJ2-7 | 15 | TRBD1 | TRBV5-1 | CASSLHPTGAYEQYF | TGCGCCAGCAGCTTACACCCGACAGGGGCCTACGAGCAGTACTTC
NA | TRBJ2-7 | 18 | TRBD2 | TRBV11-1 | CASSLRAGEGRGSYEQYF | TGTGCCAGCAGCTTAAGGGCGGGAGAGGGAAGGGGCTCCTACGAGCAGTACTTC
many | TRBJ1-5 | 13 | NA | TRBV12-3/TRBV12-4 | CASSLIPGQPQHF | TGTGCCAGCAGTTTAATTCCGGGGCAGCCCCAGCATTTT
NA | TRBJ2-7 | 15 | NA | TRBV10-2 | CASSEVSQYSYEQYF | TGCGCCAGCAGTGAGGTCAGTCAATACTCCTACGAGCAGTACTTC
many | TRBJ2-4 | 14 | NA | TRBV29-1 | CSAKLTGAKNIQYF | TGCAGCGCCAAACTGACAGGTGCCAAAAACATTCAGTACTTC